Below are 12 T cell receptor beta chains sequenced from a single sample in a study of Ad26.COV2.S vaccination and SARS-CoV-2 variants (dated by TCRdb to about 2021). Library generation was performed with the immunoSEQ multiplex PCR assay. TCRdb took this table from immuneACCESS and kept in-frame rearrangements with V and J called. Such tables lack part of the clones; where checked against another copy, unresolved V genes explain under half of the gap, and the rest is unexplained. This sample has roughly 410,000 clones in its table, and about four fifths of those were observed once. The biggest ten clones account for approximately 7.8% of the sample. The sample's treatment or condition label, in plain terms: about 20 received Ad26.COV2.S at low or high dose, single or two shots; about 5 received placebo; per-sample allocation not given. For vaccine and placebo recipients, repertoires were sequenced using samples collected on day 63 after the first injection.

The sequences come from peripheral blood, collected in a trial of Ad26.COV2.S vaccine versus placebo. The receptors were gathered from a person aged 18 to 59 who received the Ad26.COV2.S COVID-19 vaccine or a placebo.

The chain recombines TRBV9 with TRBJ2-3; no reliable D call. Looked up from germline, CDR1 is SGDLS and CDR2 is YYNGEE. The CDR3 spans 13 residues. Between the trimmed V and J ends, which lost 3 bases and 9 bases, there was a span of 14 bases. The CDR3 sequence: CASSAEDQGTQYF. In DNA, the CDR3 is TGTGCCAGCAGCGCCGAGGATCAAGGGACGCAGTATTTT.

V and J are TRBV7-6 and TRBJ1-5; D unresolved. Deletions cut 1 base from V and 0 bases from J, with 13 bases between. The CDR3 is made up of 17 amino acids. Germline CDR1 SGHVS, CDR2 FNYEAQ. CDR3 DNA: TGTGCCAGCAGCTTAGAAGGACCAGGTGATAGCAATCAGCCCCAGCATTTT. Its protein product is CASSLEGPGDSNQPQHF.

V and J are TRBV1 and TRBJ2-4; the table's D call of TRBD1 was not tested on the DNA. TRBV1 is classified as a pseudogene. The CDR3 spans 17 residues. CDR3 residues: CTSSLYYRGRTKNIQYF. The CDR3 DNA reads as TGCACCAGCAGCCTCTATTACAGGGGAAGAACCAAAAACATTCAGTACTTC.

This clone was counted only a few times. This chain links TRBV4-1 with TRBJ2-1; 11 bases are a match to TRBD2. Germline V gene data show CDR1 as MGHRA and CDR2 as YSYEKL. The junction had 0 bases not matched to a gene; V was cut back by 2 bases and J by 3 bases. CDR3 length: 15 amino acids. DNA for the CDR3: TGCGCCAGCAGCCAACTAGCGGGAGGCTACAATGAGCAGTTCTTC. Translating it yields CASSQLAGGYNEQFF.

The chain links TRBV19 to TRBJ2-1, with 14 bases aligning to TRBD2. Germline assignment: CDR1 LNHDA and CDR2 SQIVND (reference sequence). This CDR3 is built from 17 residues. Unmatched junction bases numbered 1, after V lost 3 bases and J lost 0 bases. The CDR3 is CASSIGTSGGSYNEQFF. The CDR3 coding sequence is TGTGCCAGTAGTATCGGGACTAGCGGGGGCTCCTACAATGAGCAGTTCTTC.

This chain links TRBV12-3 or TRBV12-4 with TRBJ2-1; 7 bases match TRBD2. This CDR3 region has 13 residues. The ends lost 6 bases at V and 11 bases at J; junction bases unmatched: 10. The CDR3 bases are TGTGCCAGCAGCTCAAATTGGGGGGGGAAGCAGTTCTTC. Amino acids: CASSSNWGGKQFF.

The DNA of the CDR3 is TGTGCCAGCAGTGATGGGACTAGCGGCTTGGATGAGCAGTTCTTC. Protein sequence: CASSDGTSGLDEQFF. This chain connects TRBV2 to TRBJ2-1, with TRBD2 matching over 11 bases. The CDR3 spans 15 residues. The junction had 6 bases not matched to a gene; V was cut back by 3 bases and J by 8 bases. CDR1 and CDR2 (germline): SNHLY, FYNNEI.

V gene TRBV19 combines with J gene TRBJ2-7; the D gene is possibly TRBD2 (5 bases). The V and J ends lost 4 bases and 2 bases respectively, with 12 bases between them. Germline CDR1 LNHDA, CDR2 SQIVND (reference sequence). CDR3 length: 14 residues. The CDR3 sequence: CASSRAGIPYEQYF. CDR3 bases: TGTGCCAGTAGTAGAGCCGGGATTCCCTACGAGCAGTACTTC.

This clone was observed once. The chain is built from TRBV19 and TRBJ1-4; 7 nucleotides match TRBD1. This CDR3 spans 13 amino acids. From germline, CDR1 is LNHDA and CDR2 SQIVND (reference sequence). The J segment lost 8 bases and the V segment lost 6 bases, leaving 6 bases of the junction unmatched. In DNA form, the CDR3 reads TGTGCCAGTAGCAACAGGGGAGGGGAAAAACTGTTTTTT. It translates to CASSNRGGEKLFF.

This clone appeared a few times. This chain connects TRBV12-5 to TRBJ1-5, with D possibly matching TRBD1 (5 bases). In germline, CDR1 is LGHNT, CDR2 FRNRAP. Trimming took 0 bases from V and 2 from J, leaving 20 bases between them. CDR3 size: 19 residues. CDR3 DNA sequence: TGTGCTAGTGGTTTGGTCCTCGATGGAGGGACCGCGGGCAATCAGCCCCAGCATTTT. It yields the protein CASGLVLDGGTAGNQPQHF.

The CDR3 region has the DNA TGTGCCAGCAGCTTAGTTGCCCAGCGGGGGGCGGATACGCAGTATTTT. Its protein product is CASSLVAQRGADTQYF. The J gene is TRBJ2-3, the V gene TRBV13, with 9 bases that match TRBD2. The germline CDR1 and CDR2 sequences are PRHDT and FYEKMQ (reference sequence). This CDR3 is 16 amino acids long. The J segment lost 6 bases and the V segment lost 1 base, leaving 8 bases of the junction unmatched.

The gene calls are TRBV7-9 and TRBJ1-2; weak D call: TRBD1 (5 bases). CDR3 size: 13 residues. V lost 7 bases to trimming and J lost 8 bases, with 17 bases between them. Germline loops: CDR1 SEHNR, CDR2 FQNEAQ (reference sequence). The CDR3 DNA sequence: TGTGCCAGCAAGGAACCCCTAGAGGGGGGCTACACCTTC. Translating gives CASKEPLEGGYTF.